The next 30 T cell receptor beta chains were all read from a single sample in a study of blood T cell repertoires in COVID-19. Method: immunoSEQ multiplex PCR; TCRdb's copy keeps in-frame clones and lacks some. The repertoire includes roughly 130,000 clones, just under 85% of them detected once, and about 15% sits in the top ten. The sequencing input was peripheral blood. The origin of the receptors is a woman aged 45-65 years with acute or convalescent COVID-19.

The rearrangement links TRBV27 to TRBJ1-2; unclear D gene. The CDR3 is 14 residues long. Trimming took 3 bases from V and 2 from J, leaving 10 bases between them. Looked up from germline, CDR1 is MNHEY and CDR2 is SMNVEV (reference sequence). DNA for the CDR3: TGTGCCAGCAGTTTTAGGTCCGGGAACTATGGCTACACCTTC. Translated, it gives CASSFRSGNYGYTF.

This chain connects TRBV6-5 to TRBJ2-2; D gene unclear. The V end lost 0 bases, the J end lost 1 base, and 9 bases lay between the germline ends. Germline loops: CDR1 MNHEY, CDR2 SVGAGI. This CDR3 spans 16 amino acids. The CDR3 nucleotides read TGTGCCAGCAGTTACTCATGGAGACTGAACACCGGGGAGCTGTTTTTT. Protein sequence: CASSYSWRLNTGELFF.

As regards this clone: The sample contains more than one DNA sequence encoding this CDR3. The chain has TRBV5-1 and TRBJ1-2, with D tentatively TRBD1 (5 bases). V lost 0 bases and J lost 8, with 11 bases in between. Germline CDR1 SGHRS, CDR2 YFSETQ. The length of the CDR3 is 13 residues. DNA of the CDR3: TGCGCCAGCAGCTTGGGGCAGGGTGGCGGCTACACCTTC. It is translated as CASSLGQGGGYTF.

V usage is TRBV9 and J usage is TRBJ2-3, with no clear D. The CDR3 is made up of 12 amino acids. Germline CDR1 reads SGDLS; CDR2 reads YYNGEE. With 3 bases removed from V and 4 bases from J, the gap between germline ends came to 6 bases. CDR3 sequence: CASSAPADTQYF. CDR3 coding DNA: TGTGCCAGCAGCGCCCCAGCAGATACGCAGTATTTT.

The J gene is TRBJ1-6, the V gene TRBV19, with unresolved D. CDR3 length equals 14 residues. Germline V gives CDR1 LNHDA, CDR2 SQIVND (reference sequence). V was trimmed by 3 bases and J by 9 bases, leaving 12 bases between them. CDR3 residues: CASSISGNGSPLHF. CDR3 DNA sequence: TGTGCCAGTAGTATTTCGGGGAACGGTTCACCCCTCCACTTT. The full variable domain, rest sourced from reference TRBV19 and TRBJ1-6, is DGGITQSPKYLFRKEGQNVTLSCEQNLNHDAMYWYRQDPGQGLRLIYYSQIVNDFQKGDIAEGYSVSREKKESFPLTVTSAQKNPTAFYLCASSISGNGSPLHFGNGTRLTVT.

J is TRBJ1-6 and V is TRBV10-3, with D perhaps TRBD1 (5 bases). The CDR3 has 16 residues. CDR1 is ENHRY, CDR2 SYGVKD, per germline. V lost 4 bases and J lost 2, with 12 bases in between. DNA of the CDR3: TGTGCCATCAGTGGGGGTGCAGGGACCTATAATTCACCCCTCCACTTT. It translates to CAISGGAGTYNSPLHF.

The chain carries TRBV5-1 and TRBJ1-2; 9 bases match TRBD1. Germline CDR1 reads SGHRS; CDR2 reads YFSETQ. V gave up 4 bases and J gave up 7 bases; unmatched junction bases: 23. The CDR3 runs to 19 residues. The CDR3 loop reads CASSPSPPGQGRLNPGYTF. In DNA form, the CDR3 reads TGCGCCAGCAGCCCAAGCCCCCCGGGACAGGGAAGGCTGAACCCTGGCTACACCTTC.

The rearrangement joins TRBV12-3 or TRBV12-4 to TRBJ1-1; 7 bases are shared with TRBD1. The CDR3 is made up of 11 amino acids. V gave up 6 bases and J gave up 12 bases; unmatched junction bases: 7. The CDR3 DNA is TGTGCCAGCAGCCGACAGGGACCATCTTTCTTT. Residues: CASSRQGPSFF.

The chain employs TRBV2 and TRBJ2-7, with TRBD1 matching over 11 bases. Trimming cost V 7 bases and J 2 bases; bases outside gene matches: 13. Per germline, CDR1 SNHLY and CDR2 FYNNEI. There are 17 residues in the CDR3. The chain's CDR3 is CASTFVMDRGLTYEQYF. The CDR3 DNA follows: TGTGCCAGCACTTTTGTCATGGACAGGGGGCTTACCTACGAGCAGTACTTC.

The rearrangement uses TRBV6-6 and TRBJ2-2; 12 bases line up with TRBD1. CDR3 size: 16 residues. V trimming: 6 bases; J trimming: 5 bases; junction bases outside the gene matches: 7. Germline V CDR1 and CDR2: MNHNY, SVGAGI (reference sequence). DNA for the CDR3: TGTGCCAGCAGCATTCCGGGACAGGGGGCGACCGGGGAGCTGTTTTTT. Translating it yields CASSIPGQGATGELFF.

In this sample, this clone is medium-sized. Other DNA sequences in this sample translate to the same CDR3. This chain joins TRBV2 and TRBJ2-3; the match to TRBD2 covers 7 bases. The germline gives CDR1 SNHLY, CDR2 FYNNEI. J was trimmed by 2 bases and V by 8 bases; bases with no gene match: 7. The CDR3 is 14 residues long. DNA of the CDR3: TGTGCCAGCTCTGCGGGGGACCTCACAGATACGCAGTATTTT. Protein: CASSAGDLTDTQYF. Filled out from reference TRBV2 and TRBJ2-3, the complete variable domain reads EPEVTQTPSHQVTQMGQEVILRCVPISNHLYFYWYRQILGQKVEFLVSFYNNEISEKSEIFDDQFSVERPDGSNFTLKIRSTKLEDSAMYFCASSAGDLTDTQYFGPGTRLTVL.

The rearrangement links TRBV19 to TRBJ2-6, with D maybe TRBD1 (5 bases). V lost 0 bases and J lost 2, with 5 bases in between. This CDR3 has 15 amino acids. The germline gives CDR1 LNHDA, CDR2 SQIVND (reference sequence). CDR3 sequence (DNA): TGTGCCAGTAGTATAGAAGGGGCTGGGGCCAACGTCCTGACTTTC. It specifies CASSIEGAGANVLTF.

The rearrangement joins TRBV19 to TRBJ2-1; D possibly corresponds to TRBD2 (6 bases). In germline, CDR1 is LNHDA, CDR2 SQIVND (reference sequence). This CDR3 has 15 residues. V dropped 3 bases and J dropped 5 bases, with 14 bases sitting between them. The CDR3 bases are TGTGCCAGTAGTATCTCGCAGGGAGGTCACAATGAGCAGTTCTTC. Encoded protein: CASSISQGGHNEQFF.

This sequence joins TRBV6-5 and TRBJ1-6; 7 nucleotides match TRBD1. Germline loops: CDR1 MNHEY, CDR2 SVGAGI. With 2 bases clipped from V and 7 bases from J, the junction kept 5 bases outside the gene matches. This CDR3 spans 15 amino acids. The CDR3 bases are TGTGCCAGCAGTTACCAACAGGGGTCCAATTCACCCCTCCACTTT. Translating it yields CASSYQQGSNSPLHF.

The chain couples TRBV5-5 to TRBJ2-1, with D possibly being TRBD2 (5 bases). The CDR3 contains 16 residues. The V end was cut by 2 bases, the J end by 2 bases, with 14 bases between. Germline CDR1 and CDR2: SGHKS and YYEKEE (reference sequence). The CDR3 protein is CASSFLLGETYNEQFF. DNA for the CDR3: TGTGCCAGCAGCTTCCTACTCGGGGAGACCTACAATGAGCAGTTCTTC.

There are many counts of this clone. This rearrangement joins TRBV11-2 to TRBJ2-5; 11 bases map to TRBD2. The CDR3 has 14 amino acids. V lost 6 bases and J lost 7; bases outside the gene matches: 7. Germline V gives CDR1 SGHAT, CDR2 FQNNGV. CDR3 in amino acids: CASRTISGGATQYF. The CDR3 coding sequence is TGTGCCAGCAGAACCATTAGCGGGGGGGCGACCCAGTACTTC.

This clone was seen only once. This chain uses TRBV7-9 with TRBJ2-7; 8 bases are a match to TRBD1. The V gene end was trimmed by 3 bases and the J gene end by 7 bases; junction bases not matched to a gene: 2. Germline CDR1 reads SEHNR; CDR2 reads FQNEAQ (reference sequence). The CDR3 contains 12 residues. The DNA for the CDR3 is TGTGCCAGCAGCTTTACAGGGGGTGAGCAGTACTTC. It is translated as CASSFTGGEQYF.

This chain links TRBV6-2 or TRBV6-3 with TRBJ2-2; D uncertain. Per the germline V gene, CDR1 is MNHEY and CDR2 is SVGEGT. V lost 2 bases to trimming and J lost 7 bases, with 14 bases between them. This CDR3 has 15 amino acids. In nucleotides, the CDR3 is TGTGCCAGCAGTTACATAAGGTCCTCGGGCGGGGAGCTGTTTTTT. Protein product: CASSYIRSSGGELFF.

This chain links TRBV12-3 or TRBV12-4 with TRBJ1-2; perhaps TRBD1 as D (5 bases). V gave up 6 bases and J gave up 7 bases, with 15 bases separating them. The CDR3 spans 13 residues. The CDR3 region has the DNA TGTGCCAGCAGACAGTCCAGGGAAGGTGGCTACACCTTC. Its protein is CASRQSREGGYTF.

The chain combines TRBV19 with TRBJ1-2; 7 nucleotides agree with TRBD1. The CDR3 has 14 residues. The germline CDR1 and CDR2 sequences are LNHDA and SQIVND (reference sequence). The V and J ends lost 4 bases and 2 bases, in that order; junction bases with no gene match: 4. CDR3 in DNA: TGTGCCAGTAGTACGACAGGGTTCAACTATGGCTACACCTTC. This encodes CASSTTGFNYGYTF.

The rearrangement uses TRBV6-5 and TRBJ2-7; 7 bases are shared with TRBD1. J was trimmed by 4 bases and V by 9 bases; bases with no gene match: 12. Germline loops: CDR1 MNHEY, CDR2 SVGAGI. The CDR3 covers 14 residues. Here the CDR3 reads CASNLGQVGYEQYF. CDR3 sequence (DNA): TGTGCCAGTAACCTCGGACAGGTAGGTTACGAGCAGTACTTC.

This chain uses TRBV19 with TRBJ1-5; no reliable D call. Germline V gene lookup returns CDR1 LNHDA and CDR2 SQIVND (reference sequence). The ends were cut back, 1 base at V and 3 bases at J, with 4 bases in the middle. The CDR3 has 13 residues. In nucleotides, the CDR3 is TGTGCCAGTAGTATAGTAAACAATCAGCCCCAGCATTTT. Translation: CASSIVNNQPQHF.

V is TRBV15 and J is TRBJ1-2; possibly TRBD1 for D (5 bases). V was pared by 2 bases and J by 5 bases, with 27 bases between. The CDR3 sequence is 19 residues long. Germline V gene sequence: CDR1 LNHNV, CDR2 YYDKDF (reference sequence). The CDR3 loop is CATSRPTPGLNPILYGYTF. The DNA for the CDR3 is TGTGCCACCAGCAGACCCACTCCGGGACTGAACCCAATTCTTTATGGCTACACCTTC.

CDR3 sequence (DNA): TGTGCCAGCTCACCAGACAGGGAAGGTATCGAGCAGTACTTC. Translation: CASSPDREGIEQYF. The J gene is TRBJ2-7, the V gene TRBV18; TRBD1 matches 7 bases. The CDR3 has 14 residues. Germline CDR1 is KGHSH and CDR2 is LQKENI. Losses at the gene ends were 2 bases for V and 6 bases for J; bases not matched to a gene: 7.

The V gene is TRBV24-1, the J gene TRBJ1-5; 9 bases align to TRBD1. The trim removed 6 bases at V and 5 bases at J, leaving 7 bases unmatched. CDR1 KGHDR and CDR2 SFDVKD come from the germline V gene. CDR3 length: 15 amino acids. For the CDR3, the DNA is TGTGCCACCAGTCTCGGACAGGGGATCGATCAGCCCCAGCATTTT. It codes for CATSLGQGIDQPQHF.

This clone was seen more than once but under ten times. This chain connects TRBV5-8 to TRBJ1-2; the match to TRBD1 covers 7 bases. Germline values: CDR1 SGHTS, CDR2 YDEGEE. V trimming: 4 bases; J trimming: 4 bases; junction bases outside the gene matches: 7. The CDR3 has 14 residues. The CDR3 region has the DNA TGTGCCAGCAGCGCCAATGACAGGGTCTATGGCTACACCTTC. Translating it yields CASSANDRVYGYTF.

The rearrangement joins TRBV18 to TRBJ1-2, with a weak D call TRBD1 (5 bases). The ends were cut back, 0 bases at V and 1 base at J, with 12 bases in the middle. CDR3 length: 16 residues. Per the germline V gene, CDR1 is KGHSH and CDR2 is LQKENI. The CDR3 reads CASSPPKGRDNYGYTF. For the CDR3, the DNA is TGTGCCAGCTCACCACCGAAGGGCAGGGATAACTATGGCTACACCTTC.

V usage is TRBV19 and J usage is TRBJ1-5; 12 bases match TRBD1. The J segment lost 2 bases and the V segment lost 10 bases, leaving 12 bases of the junction unmatched. Germline CDR1 reads LNHDA; CDR2 reads SQIVND (reference sequence). There are 17 residues in the CDR3. The CDR3 DNA sequence: TGTGCCATTGGGGATGGGACAGGGGGCTTAGGCAATCAGCCCCAGCATTTT. Encoded protein: CAIGDGTGGLGNQPQHF.

Turning to this clone: The same CDR3 is also encoded by other DNA sequences in this sample. The chain combines TRBV5-1 with TRBJ2-2; D is possibly TRBD1 (5 bases). Trimming pared 3 bases from V and 4 bases from J, leaving 10 bases between. Germline V gene data show CDR1 as SGHRS and CDR2 as YFSETQ. This CDR3 region has 14 residues. The CDR3 loop reads CASSSTGSTGELFF. The CDR3 DNA reads TGCGCCAGCAGCTCTACAGGATCCACCGGGGAGCTGTTTTTT.

The chain carries TRBV5-1 and TRBJ1-2, with TRBD1 identical over 9 bases. This CDR3 is 16 amino acids long. J lost 0 bases, V lost 0 bases, and 3 bases had no gene match. Germline assignment: CDR1 SGHRS and CDR2 YFSETQ. The chain's CDR3 is CASSLGDRDTNYGYTF. In DNA, the CDR3 is TGCGCCAGCAGCTTGGGGGACAGGGATACTAACTATGGCTACACCTTC.